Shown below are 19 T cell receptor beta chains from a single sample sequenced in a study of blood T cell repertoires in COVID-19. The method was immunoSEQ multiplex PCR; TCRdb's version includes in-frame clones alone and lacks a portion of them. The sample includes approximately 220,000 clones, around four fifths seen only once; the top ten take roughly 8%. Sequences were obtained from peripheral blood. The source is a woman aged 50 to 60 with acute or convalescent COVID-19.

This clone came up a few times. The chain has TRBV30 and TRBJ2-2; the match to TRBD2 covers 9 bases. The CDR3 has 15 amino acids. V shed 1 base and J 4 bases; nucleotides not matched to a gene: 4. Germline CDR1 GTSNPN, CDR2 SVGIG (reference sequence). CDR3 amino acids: CAWSEWTSATGELFF. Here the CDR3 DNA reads TGTGCCTGGAGTGAGTGGACTAGCGCCACCGGGGAGCTGTTTTTT.

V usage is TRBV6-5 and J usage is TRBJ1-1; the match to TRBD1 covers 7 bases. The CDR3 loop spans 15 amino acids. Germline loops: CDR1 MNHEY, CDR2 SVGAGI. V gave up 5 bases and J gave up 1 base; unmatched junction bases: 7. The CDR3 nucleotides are TGTGCCAGCAGTCCCGTCGGGACAGCGAACACTGAAGCTTTCTTT. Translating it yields CASSPVGTANTEAFF.

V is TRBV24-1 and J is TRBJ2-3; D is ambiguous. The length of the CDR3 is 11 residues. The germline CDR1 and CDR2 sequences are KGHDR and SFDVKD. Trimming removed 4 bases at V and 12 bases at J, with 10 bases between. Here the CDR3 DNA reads TGTGCCACCAGTGAGGAGCAGTATCAGTATTTT. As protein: CATSEEQYQYF.

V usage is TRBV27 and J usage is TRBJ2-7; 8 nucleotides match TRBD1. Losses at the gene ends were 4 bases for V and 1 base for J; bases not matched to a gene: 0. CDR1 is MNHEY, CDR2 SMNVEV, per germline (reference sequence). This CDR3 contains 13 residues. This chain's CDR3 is CASSWDRSYEQYF. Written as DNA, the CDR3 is TGTGCCAGCAGTTGGGACAGGTCCTACGAGCAGTACTTC.

The DNA for the CDR3 is TGTGCCAGCAGCCAAGATGTGAGGCAGGGGTGGCGTACCTACGAGCAGTACTTC. Translating it yields CASSQDVRQGWRTYEQYF. The chain is built from TRBV14 and TRBJ2-7, with D perhaps matching TRBD1 (6 bases). Germline V gives CDR1 SGHDN, CDR2 FVKESK. Deletions cut 0 bases from V and 2 bases from J, with 20 bases between. The CDR3 is made up of 18 amino acids.

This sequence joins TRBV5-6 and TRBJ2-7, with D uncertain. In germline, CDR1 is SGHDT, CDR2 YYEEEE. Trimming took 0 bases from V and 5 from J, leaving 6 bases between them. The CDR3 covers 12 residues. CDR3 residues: CASSLVENEQYF. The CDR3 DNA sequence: TGTGCCAGCAGCTTGGTAGAGAACGAGCAGTACTTC.

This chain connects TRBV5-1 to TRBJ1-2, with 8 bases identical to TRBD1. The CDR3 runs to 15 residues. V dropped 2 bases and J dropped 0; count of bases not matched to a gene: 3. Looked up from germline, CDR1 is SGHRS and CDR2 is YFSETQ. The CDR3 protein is CASSFLTGANYGYTF. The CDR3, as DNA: TGCGCCAGCAGCTTCCTGACAGGGGCTAACTATGGCTACACCTTC.

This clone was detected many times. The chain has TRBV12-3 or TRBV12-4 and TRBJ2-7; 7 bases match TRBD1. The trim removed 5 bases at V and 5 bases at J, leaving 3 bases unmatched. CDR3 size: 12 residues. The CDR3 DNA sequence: TGTGCCAGCAGTCCGACAGGGAACGAGCAGTACTTC. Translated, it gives CASSPTGNEQYF.

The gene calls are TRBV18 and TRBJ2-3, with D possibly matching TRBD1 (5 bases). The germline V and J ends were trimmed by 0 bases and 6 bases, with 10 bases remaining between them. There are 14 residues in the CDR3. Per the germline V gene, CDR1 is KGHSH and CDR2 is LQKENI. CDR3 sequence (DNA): TGTGCCAGCTCACCACCAAGGACAAAGGATACGCAGTATTTT. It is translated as CASSPPRTKDTQYF.

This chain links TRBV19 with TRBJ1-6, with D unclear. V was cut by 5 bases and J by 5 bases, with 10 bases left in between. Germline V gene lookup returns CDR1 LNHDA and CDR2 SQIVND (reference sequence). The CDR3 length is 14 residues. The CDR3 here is CASSRTDNNSPLHF. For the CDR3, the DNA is TGTGCCAGTAGTCGGACTGATAATAATTCACCCCTCCACTTT. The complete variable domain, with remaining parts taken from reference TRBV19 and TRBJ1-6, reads DGGITQSPKYLFRKEGQNVTLSCEQNLNHDAMYWYRQDPGQGLRLIYYSQIVNDFQKGDIAEGYSVSREKKESFPLTVTSAQKNPTAFYLCASSRTDNNSPLHFGNGTRLTVT.

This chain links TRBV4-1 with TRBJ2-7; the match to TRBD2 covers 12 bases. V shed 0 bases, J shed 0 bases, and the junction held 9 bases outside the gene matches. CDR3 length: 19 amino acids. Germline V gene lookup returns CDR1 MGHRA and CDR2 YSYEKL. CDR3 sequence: CASSQDFPSGRASSYEQYF. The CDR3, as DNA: TGCGCCAGCAGCCAAGATTTCCCTAGCGGGAGGGCGAGCTCCTACGAGCAGTACTTC.

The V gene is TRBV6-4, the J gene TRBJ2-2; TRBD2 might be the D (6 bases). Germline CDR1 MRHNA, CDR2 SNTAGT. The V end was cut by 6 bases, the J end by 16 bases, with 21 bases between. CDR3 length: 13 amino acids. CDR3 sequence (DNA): TGTGCCAGCAGCCCCACCGAGCACCGGGAGAAGTTTTTT. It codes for CASSPTEHREKFF.

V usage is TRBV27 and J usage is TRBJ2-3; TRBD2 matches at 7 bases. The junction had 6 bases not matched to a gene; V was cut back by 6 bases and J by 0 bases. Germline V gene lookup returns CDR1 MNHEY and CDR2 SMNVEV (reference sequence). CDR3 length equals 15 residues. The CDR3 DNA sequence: TGTGCCAGCAGCCCGGGACTAACTAGCACAGATACGCAGTATTTT. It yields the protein CASSPGLTSTDTQYF.

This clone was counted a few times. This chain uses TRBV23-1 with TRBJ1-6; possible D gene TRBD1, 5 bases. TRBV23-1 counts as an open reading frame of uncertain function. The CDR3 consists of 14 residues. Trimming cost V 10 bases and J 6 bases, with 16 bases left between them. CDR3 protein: CATARTPLNSPLHF. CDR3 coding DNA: TGCGCCACCGCGAGGACACCCCTTAATTCACCCCTCCACTTT.

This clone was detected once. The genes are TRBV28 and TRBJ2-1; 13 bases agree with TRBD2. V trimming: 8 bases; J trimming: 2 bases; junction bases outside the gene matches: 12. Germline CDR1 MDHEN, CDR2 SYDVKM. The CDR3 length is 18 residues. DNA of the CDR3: TGTGCCAGCTCCACGGGACTAGCGGGATCGTGGGCCTACAATGAGCAGTTCTTC. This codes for CASSTGLAGSWAYNEQFF.

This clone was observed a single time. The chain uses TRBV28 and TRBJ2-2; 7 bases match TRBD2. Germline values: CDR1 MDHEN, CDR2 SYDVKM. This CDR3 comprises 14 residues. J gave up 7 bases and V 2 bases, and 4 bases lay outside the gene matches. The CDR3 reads CASSLAGRDGELFF. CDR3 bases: TGTGCCAGCAGTTTAGCAGGGAGGGACGGGGAGCTGTTTTTT.

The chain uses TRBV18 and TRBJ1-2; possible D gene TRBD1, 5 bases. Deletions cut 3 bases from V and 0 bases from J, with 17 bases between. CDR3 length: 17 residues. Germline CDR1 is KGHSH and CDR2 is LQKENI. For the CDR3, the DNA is TGTGCCAGCTCACCCCAGGCGGGGCCTAGACCTAACTATGGCTACACCTTC. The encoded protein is CASSPQAGPRPNYGYTF.

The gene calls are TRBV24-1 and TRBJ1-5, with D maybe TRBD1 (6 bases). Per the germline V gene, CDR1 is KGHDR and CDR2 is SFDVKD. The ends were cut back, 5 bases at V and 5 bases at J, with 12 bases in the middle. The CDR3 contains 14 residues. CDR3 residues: CATSVGGGDQPQHF. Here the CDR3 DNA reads TGTGCCACCAGTGTTGGGGGGGGCGATCAGCCCCAGCATTTT.

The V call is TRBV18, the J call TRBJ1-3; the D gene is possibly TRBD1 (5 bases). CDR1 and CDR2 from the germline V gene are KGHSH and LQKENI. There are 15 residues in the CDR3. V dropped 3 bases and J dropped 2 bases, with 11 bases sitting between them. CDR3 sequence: CASSPMAGTGNTIYF. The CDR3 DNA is TGTGCCAGCTCACCTATGGCAGGGACTGGAAACACCATATATTTT.